The present TCR beta chain was sequenced within a study of T cell responses to AZD1222 COVID-19 vaccine. General study points: A reported finding is that nearly half of spike-specific TCRs target unmutated variant regions.

Of note for this clone: The antigen remains unidentified.

TCRdb's table, derived via immunoSEQ multiplex PCR, lists solely in-frame clones and lacks some. The sample records 150,000 to 200,000 clones, roughly nine tenths being singletons. The CDR3 totals 15 residues. Germline lookup yields CDR1 SNHLY and CDR2 FYNNEI. V lost 3 bases and J 0 bases, leaving 11 bases between the germline ends. The chain carries TRBV2 and TRBJ1-1; no definite D call. The TCR originated in an adult in good health. Sample: peripheral blood, taken on day 0 of AZD1222 vaccination. As DNA, the CDR3 is TGTGCCAGCAGTGATCGTGCCAGTTTGAACACTGAAGCTTTCTTT. This codes for CASSDRASLNTEAFF.